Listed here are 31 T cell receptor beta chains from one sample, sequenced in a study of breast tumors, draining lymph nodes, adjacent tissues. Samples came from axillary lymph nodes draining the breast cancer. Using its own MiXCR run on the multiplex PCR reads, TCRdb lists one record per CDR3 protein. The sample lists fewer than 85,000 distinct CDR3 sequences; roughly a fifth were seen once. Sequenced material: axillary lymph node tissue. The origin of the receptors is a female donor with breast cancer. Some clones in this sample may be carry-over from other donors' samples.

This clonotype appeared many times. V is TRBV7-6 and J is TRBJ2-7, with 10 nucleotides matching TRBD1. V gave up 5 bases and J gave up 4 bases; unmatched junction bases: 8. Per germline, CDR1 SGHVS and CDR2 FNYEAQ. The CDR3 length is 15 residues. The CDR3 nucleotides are TGTGCCAGCAGCCTTGAACGGGACAGGGGATACGAGCAGTACTTC. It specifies CASSLERDRGYEQYF.

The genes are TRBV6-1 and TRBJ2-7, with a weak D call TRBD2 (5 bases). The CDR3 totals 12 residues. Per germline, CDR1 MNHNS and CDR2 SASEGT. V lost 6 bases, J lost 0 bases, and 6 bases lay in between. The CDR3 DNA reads TGTGCCAGCAGCGACTACTCCTACGAGCAGTACTTC. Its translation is CASSDYSYEQYF.

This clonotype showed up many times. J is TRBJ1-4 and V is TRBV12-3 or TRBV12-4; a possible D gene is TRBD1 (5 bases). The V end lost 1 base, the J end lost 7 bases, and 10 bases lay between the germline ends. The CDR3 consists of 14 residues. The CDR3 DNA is TGTGCCAGCAGTTTAGGCAGGGTTAGTGAAAAACTGTTTTTT. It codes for CASSLGRVSEKLFF.

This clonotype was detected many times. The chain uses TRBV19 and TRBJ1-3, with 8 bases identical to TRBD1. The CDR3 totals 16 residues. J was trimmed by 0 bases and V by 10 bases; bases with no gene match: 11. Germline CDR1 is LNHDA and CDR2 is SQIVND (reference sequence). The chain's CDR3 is CATARTGSNSGNTIYF. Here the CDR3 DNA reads TGTGCCACCGCTAGGACAGGGAGCAACTCTGGAAACACCATATATTTT.

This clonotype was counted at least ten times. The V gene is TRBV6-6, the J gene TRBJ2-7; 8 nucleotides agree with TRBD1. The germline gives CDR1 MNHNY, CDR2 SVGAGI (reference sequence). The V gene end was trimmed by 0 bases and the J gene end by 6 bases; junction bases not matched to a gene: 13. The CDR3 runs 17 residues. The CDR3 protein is CASSYSMSAGGRGEQYF. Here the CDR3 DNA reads TGTGCCAGCAGTTACTCGATGTCGGCAGGGGGCCGGGGCGAGCAGTACTTC.

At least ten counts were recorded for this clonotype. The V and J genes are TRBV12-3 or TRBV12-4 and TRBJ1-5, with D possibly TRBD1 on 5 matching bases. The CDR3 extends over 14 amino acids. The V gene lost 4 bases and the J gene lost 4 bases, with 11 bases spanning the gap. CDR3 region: CASSSGRGNQPQHF. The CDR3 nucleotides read TGTGCCAGCAGTTCGGGGAGGGGAAATCAGCCCCAGCATTTT.

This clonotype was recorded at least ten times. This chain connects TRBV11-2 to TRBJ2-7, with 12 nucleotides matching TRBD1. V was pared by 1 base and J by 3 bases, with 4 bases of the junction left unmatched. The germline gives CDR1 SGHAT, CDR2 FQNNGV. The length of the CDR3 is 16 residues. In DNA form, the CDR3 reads TGTGCCAGCAGCTTAGTTCGGGACAGGGGGCACTACGAGCAGTACTTC. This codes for CASSLVRDRGHYEQYF.

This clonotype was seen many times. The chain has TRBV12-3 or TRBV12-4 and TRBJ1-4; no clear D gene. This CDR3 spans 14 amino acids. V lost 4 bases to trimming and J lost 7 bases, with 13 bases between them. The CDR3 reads CASSWLFGGEKLFF. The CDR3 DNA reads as TGTGCCAGCAGTTGGTTGTTCGGTGGTGAAAAACTGTTTTTT.

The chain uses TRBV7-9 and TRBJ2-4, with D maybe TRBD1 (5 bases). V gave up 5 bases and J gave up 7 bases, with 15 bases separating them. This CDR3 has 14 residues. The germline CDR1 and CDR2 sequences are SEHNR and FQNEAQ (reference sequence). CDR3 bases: TGTGCCAGCAGCCCGCCCCAGGGCCCCAACATTCAGTACTTC. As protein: CASSPPQGPNIQYF.

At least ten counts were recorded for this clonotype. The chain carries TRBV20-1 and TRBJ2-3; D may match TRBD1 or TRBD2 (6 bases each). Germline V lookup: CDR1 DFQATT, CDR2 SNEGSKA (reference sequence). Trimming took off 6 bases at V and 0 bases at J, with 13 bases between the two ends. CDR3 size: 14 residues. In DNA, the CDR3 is TGCAGTGCCCCGGGGGCGTCTAGCACAGATACGCAGTATTTT. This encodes CSAPGASSTDTQYF.

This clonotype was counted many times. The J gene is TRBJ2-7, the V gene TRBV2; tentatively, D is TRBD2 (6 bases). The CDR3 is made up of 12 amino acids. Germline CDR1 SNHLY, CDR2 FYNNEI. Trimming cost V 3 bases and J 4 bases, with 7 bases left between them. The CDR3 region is CASSEGGYEQYF. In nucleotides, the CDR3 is TGTGCCAGCAGTGAGGGAGGTTACGAGCAGTACTTC.

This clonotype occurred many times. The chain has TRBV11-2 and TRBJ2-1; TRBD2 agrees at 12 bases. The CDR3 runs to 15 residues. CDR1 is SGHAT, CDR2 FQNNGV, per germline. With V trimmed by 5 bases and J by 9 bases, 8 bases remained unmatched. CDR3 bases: TGTGCCAGCAGCGTGCTAGCGGGAGGGCCCAGTGAGCAGTTCTTC. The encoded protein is CASSVLAGGPSEQFF.

CDR3 region: CASSEHGGVNQPQHF. For the CDR3, the DNA is TGTGCCAGCTCAGAACACGGGGGGGTGAATCAGCCCCAGCATTTT. The chain carries TRBV18 and TRBJ1-5, with D possibly matching TRBD1 (5 bases). Germline values: CDR1 KGHSH, CDR2 LQKENI. V lost 5 bases to trimming and J lost 4 bases, with 15 bases between them. The length of the CDR3 is 15 residues.

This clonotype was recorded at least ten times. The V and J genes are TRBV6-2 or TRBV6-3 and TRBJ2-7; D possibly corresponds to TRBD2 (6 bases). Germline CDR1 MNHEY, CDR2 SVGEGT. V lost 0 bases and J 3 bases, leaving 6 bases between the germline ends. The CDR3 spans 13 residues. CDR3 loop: CASSYSTSYEQYF. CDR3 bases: TGTGCCAGCAGTTACTCGACTAGCTACGAGCAGTACTTC.

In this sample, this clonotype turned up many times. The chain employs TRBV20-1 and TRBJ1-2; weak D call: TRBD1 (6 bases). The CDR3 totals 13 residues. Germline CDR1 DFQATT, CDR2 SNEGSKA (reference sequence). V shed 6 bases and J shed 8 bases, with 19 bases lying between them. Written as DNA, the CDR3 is TGCAGTGCCCCAGGGGAACTTGGAGACGGCTACACCTTC. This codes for CSAPGELGDGYTF.

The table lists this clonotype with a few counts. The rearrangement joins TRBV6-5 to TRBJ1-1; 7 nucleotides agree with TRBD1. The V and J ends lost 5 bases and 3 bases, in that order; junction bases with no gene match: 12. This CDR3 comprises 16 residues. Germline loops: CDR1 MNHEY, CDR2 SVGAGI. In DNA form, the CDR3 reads TGTGCCAGCAGTGACTGGGGAAGGGGGCAGGACACTGAAGCTTTCTTT. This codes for CASSDWGRGQDTEAFF.

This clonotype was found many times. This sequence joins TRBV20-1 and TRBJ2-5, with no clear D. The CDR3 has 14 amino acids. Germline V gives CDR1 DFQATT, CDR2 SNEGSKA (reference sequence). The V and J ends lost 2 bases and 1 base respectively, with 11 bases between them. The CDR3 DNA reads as TGCAGTGCTAGACCTGTACTTCTCCAAGAGACCCAGTACTTC. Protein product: CSARPVLLQETQYF.

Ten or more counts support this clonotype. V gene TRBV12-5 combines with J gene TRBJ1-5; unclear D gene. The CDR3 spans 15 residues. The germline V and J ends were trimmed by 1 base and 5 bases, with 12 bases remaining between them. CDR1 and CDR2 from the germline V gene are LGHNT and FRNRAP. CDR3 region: CASGLGPGVDQPQHF. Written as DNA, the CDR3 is TGTGCTAGTGGTTTGGGACCCGGGGTGGATCAGCCCCAGCATTTT.

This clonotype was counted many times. CDR3 loop: CSARDLTSGSGHEQFF. The CDR3 nucleotides are TGCAGTGCTAGAGATCTTACTAGCGGGAGTGGCCATGAGCAGTTCTTC. The chain recombines TRBV20-1 with TRBJ2-1; TRBD2 agrees at 11 bases. The junction had 9 bases not matched to a gene; V was cut back by 0 bases and J by 8 bases. Germline V gene sequence: CDR1 DFQATT, CDR2 SNEGSKA (reference sequence). The CDR3 is 16 residues long.

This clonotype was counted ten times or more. This CDR3 is CASSRGTRSSGNTIYF. The CDR3 DNA follows: TGTGCCAGCAGCCGCGGGACACGAAGCTCTGGAAACACCATATATTTT. The chain employs TRBV11-3 and TRBJ1-3, with D perhaps matching TRBD1 (6 bases). Trimming removed 5 bases at V and 0 bases at J, with 14 bases between. The CDR3 totals 16 residues. Germline values: CDR1 SGHNT, CDR2 YENEEA.

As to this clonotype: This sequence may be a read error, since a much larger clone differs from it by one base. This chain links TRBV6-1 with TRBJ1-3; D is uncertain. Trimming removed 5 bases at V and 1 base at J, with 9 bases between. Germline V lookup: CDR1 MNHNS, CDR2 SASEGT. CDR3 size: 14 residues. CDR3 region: CASSTRSSGNTIYF. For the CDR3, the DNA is TGTGCCAGCAGTACGAGGAGTTCTGGAAACACCATATATTTT.

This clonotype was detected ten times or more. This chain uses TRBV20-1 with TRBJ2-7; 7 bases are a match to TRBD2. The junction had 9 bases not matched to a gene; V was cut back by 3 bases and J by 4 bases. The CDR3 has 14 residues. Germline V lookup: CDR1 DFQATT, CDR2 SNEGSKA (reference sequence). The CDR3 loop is CSASFGGRGYEQYF. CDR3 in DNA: TGCAGTGCTAGTTTCGGCGGGAGAGGATACGAGCAGTACTTC.

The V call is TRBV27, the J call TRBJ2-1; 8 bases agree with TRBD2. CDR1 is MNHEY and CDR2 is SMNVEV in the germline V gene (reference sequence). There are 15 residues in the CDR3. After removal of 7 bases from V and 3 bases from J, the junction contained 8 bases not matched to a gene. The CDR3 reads CASTSWAGGYNEQFF. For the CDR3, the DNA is TGTGCCAGCACCTCCTGGGCGGGAGGCTACAATGAGCAGTTCTTC.

The CDR3 here is CASSLQGLANNEQFF. CDR3 nucleotide sequence: TGTGCCAGCAGCTTACAGGGACTAGCGAATAATGAGCAGTTCTTC. The V and J genes are TRBV5-5 and TRBJ2-1, with 10 bases that match TRBD2. The CDR3 length is 15 residues. V lost 2 bases, J lost 7 bases, and 6 bases stayed unmatched. Per the germline V gene, CDR1 is SGHKS and CDR2 is YYEKEE (reference sequence).

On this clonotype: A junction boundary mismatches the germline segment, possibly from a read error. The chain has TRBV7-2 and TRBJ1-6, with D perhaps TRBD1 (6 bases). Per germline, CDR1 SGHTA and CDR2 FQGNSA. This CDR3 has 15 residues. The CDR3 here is CVSSVDRTGNSPLHF. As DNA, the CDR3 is TGTGTCAGCAGCGTTGACAGGACGGGAAATTCACCCCTCCACTTT.

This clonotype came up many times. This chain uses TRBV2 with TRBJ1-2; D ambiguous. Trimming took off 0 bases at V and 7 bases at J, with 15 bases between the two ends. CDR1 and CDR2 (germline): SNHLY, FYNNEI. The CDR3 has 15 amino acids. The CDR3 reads CASSEAGVGLFGYTF. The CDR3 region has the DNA TGTGCCAGCAGTGAAGCCGGGGTTGGCTTATTTGGCTACACCTTC.

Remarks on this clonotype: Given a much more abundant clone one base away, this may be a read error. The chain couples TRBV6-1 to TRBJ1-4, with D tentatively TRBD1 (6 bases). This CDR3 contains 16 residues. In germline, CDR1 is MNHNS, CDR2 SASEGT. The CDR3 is CASSGGGGGLVEKLLF. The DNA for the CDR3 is TGTGCCAGCAGTGGAGGGGGAGGGGGTCTGGTTGAAAAACTGCTTTTT.

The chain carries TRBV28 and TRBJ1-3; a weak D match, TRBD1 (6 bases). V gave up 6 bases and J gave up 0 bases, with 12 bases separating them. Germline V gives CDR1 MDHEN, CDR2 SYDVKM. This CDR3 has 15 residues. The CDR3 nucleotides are TGTGCCAGCAGACAGGGACCGTCCTCTGGAAACACCATATATTTT. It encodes CASRQGPSSGNTIYF.

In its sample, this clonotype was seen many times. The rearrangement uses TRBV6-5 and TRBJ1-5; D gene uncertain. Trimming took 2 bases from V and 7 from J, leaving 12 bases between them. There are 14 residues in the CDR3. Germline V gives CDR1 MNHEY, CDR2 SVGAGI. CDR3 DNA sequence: TGTGCCAGCAGTTACCAAAGGGATAGGCAGCCCCAGCATTTT. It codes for CASSYQRDRQPQHF.

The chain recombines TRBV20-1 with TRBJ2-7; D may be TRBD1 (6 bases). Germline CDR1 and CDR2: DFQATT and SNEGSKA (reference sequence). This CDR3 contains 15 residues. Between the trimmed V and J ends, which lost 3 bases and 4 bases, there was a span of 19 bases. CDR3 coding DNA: TGCAGTGCTAGGGGATCCAGGGGAAATATATACGAGCAGTACTTC. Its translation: CSARGSRGNIYEQYF.

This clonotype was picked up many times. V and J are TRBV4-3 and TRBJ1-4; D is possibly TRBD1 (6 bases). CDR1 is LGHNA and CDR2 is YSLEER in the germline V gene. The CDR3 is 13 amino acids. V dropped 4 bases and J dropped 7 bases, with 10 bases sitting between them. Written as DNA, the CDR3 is TGCGCCAGCAGCCTCGGGGGCGGTGAAAAACTGTTTTTT. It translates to CASSLGGGEKLFF.